The next 28 T cell receptor beta chains were all read from a single sample in a study of shared clonotypes between healthy human individuals. The method was immunoSEQ multiplex PCR; TCRdb's version includes in-frame clones alone and lacks a portion of them. The data hold about 460,000 clones, with around 77% observed a single time. Sequencing was performed on PBMCs. The receptors were sampled from a woman aged 40-49 years in good health. Some clones in this sample may be carry-over from other donors' samples.

A word on this clone: A much larger clone sits a single nucleotide away, making a read error possible. The chain uses TRBV10-3 and TRBJ2-1; 11 nucleotides line up with TRBD2. Germline values: CDR1 ENHRY, CDR2 SYGVKD. The CDR3 spans 15 residues. The CDR3 loop is CAISDLAGGNNGQFF. The CDR3 DNA reads TGTGCCATCAGCGATCTAGCGGGAGGAAACAATGGGCAGTTCTTC.

This sequence joins TRBV18 and TRBJ1-5; weak D call: TRBD1 (6 bases). The CDR3 is 15 residues long. From germline, CDR1 is KGHSH and CDR2 LQKENI. Trimming shortened V by 5 bases and J by 3 bases, and 14 bases separated the two germline ends. The CDR3, as DNA: TGTGCCAGCTCAGGGGGGCAGCCTCTCAATCAGCCCCAGCATTTT. This translates into CASSGGQPLNQPQHF.

Notes on this clone: With only one base between it and a far larger clone, this is likely a read error. This is likely a read error, given that the CDR3 carries no conserved phenylalanine or tryptophan at its end. The V gene is TRBV7-9, the J gene TRBJ2-7; TRBD1 might be the D (7 bases). Germline CDR1 is SEHNR and CDR2 is FQNEAQ (reference sequence). The CDR3 contains 16 residues. V was pared by 4 bases and J by 3 bases, with 19 bases between. CDR3 DNA sequence: TGTGCCAGCAGCTCCCCCCGGGGGACAGCTATCTACGAGCAGTACTTG. Its protein product is CASSSPRGTAIYEQYL.

Regarding this clone: Only one base separates this from a far larger clonotype, so it likely reflects a read error. Additional DNA sequences in this sample encode the identical CDR3. The chain employs TRBV9 and TRBJ2-7; 11 nucleotides line up with TRBD2. V shed 3 bases and J 4 bases; nucleotides not matched to a gene: 3. The CDR3 has 14 residues. Germline V gene data show CDR1 as SGDLS and CDR2 as YYNGEE. The CDR3 coding sequence is TGTGCCAGCAGCGCCGGGACTAGCGGATACGAGCAGTACTTC. It translates to CASSAGTSGYEQYF.

This clone was detected only once. This may stem from a read error, because a much larger clone lies one nucleotide away. At the DNA level, this CDR3 is encoded by other sequences in the same sample as well. The chain carries TRBV30 and TRBJ2-2; D is perhaps TRBD1 or TRBD2 (6 bases each). The CDR3 is 15 residues long. Germline V CDR1 and CDR2: GTSNPN, SVGIG (reference sequence). The CDR3 bases are TGCGCCTGGAAGAGTGCAGGGGAGGATACCGGGGAGCTGTTTTTT. Amino acids: CAWKSAGEDTGELFF. The full variable domain, completed using reference TRBV30 and TRBJ2-2, is SQTIHQWPATLVQPVGSPLSLECTVEGTSNPNLYWYRQAAGRGLQLLFYSVGIGQISSEVPQNLSASRPQDRQFILSSKKLLLSDSGFYLCAWKSAGEDTGELFFGEGSRLTVL.

This clone has more than one count but fewer than ten. V gene TRBV5-1 combines with J gene TRBJ1-3; D may be TRBD1 (6 bases). CDR1 SGHRS and CDR2 YFSETQ come from the germline V gene. This CDR3 spans 14 amino acids. The V end lost 0 bases, the J end lost 8 bases, and 12 bases lay between the germline ends. CDR3 DNA sequence: TGCGCCAGCAGCTTGGGACAGGAGACAGACACCATATATTTT. This gives the protein CASSLGQETDTIYF.

This chain joins TRBV5-1 and TRBJ1-2; TRBD1 aligns across 8 bases. The CDR3 is 13 amino acids. Unmatched junction bases numbered 7, after V lost 4 bases and J lost 8 bases. Germline assignment: CDR1 SGHRS and CDR2 YFSETQ. CDR3 sequence: CASSPGQGEGYTF. The CDR3 DNA follows: TGCGCCAGCAGCCCTGGACAGGGCGAAGGCTACACCTTC.

This clone was detected a few times. The CDR3 region is CASSERWDRVSYTF. CDR3 nucleotide sequence: TGTGCCAGCAGTGAAAGGTGGGACAGGGTGAGCTACACCTTC. The rearrangement joins TRBV6-1 to TRBJ1-2; 9 positions match TRBD1. The ends lost 2 bases at V and 9 bases at J; junction bases unmatched: 7. The CDR3 has 14 amino acids. In germline, CDR1 is MNHNS, CDR2 SASEGT.

The CDR3 sequence: CASSLDRGFSYGYTF. The CDR3 DNA is TGTGCCAGCAGCCTGGACAGGGGCTTTAGCTATGGCTACACCTTC. The chain uses TRBV7-9 and TRBJ1-2; TRBD1 agrees at 9 bases. The CDR3 contains 15 residues. Germline lookup yields CDR1 SEHNR and CDR2 FQNEAQ (reference sequence). V lost 5 bases to trimming and J lost 4 bases; unmatched junction nucleotides: 8.

The J gene is TRBJ1-4, the V gene TRBV7-2, with D possibly TRBD1 on 6 matching bases. Trimming left V 5 bases short and J 7 bases short, with 17 bases between. CDR1 and CDR2 (germline): SGHTA, FQGNSA. CDR3 length equals 15 residues. The CDR3 spells CASSPQTGIREKLFF. DNA of the CDR3: TGTGCCAGCAGCCCACAGACAGGCATTCGTGAAAAACTGTTTTTT.

The V gene is TRBV30, the J gene TRBJ2-5; either TRBD1 or TRBD2 may supply D (5 bases each). Deletions cut 5 bases from V and 1 base from J, with 14 bases between. Looked up from germline, CDR1 is GTSNPN and CDR2 is SVGIG (reference sequence). This CDR3 is 14 amino acids long. Here the CDR3 reads CAWSLRGVQETQYF. The CDR3 DNA is TGTGCCTGGTCCTTAAGGGGAGTCCAAGAGACCCAGTACTTC.

This chain uses TRBV6-5 with TRBJ2-1; tentative D call: TRBD2 (6 bases). The CDR3 consists of 12 residues. Trimming removed 9 bases at V and 9 bases at J, with 15 bases between. Germline V gives CDR1 MNHEY, CDR2 SVGAGI. CDR3 residues: CASMPGLGEQFF. CDR3 nucleotides: TGTGCCAGTATGCCGGGACTGGGTGAGCAGTTCTTC.

The V and J genes are TRBV4-1 and TRBJ2-1; 7 bases line up with TRBD2. The V segment lost 3 bases and the J segment 5 bases; nucleotides outside the gene matches: 7. The germline gives CDR1 MGHRA, CDR2 YSYEKL. The CDR3 is made up of 15 amino acids. CDR3 protein: CASSQGGRAHNEQFF. The CDR3 DNA is TGCGCCAGCAGCCAGGGAGGGAGGGCCCACAATGAGCAGTTCTTC.

Remarks on this clone: At one boundary the junction diverges from the germline segment, which might be a read error. The genes are TRBV5-4 and TRBJ2-7; possibly TRBD2 for D (6 bases). CDR3 size: 16 residues. CDR1 and CDR2 (germline): SGHNT, YYREEE (reference sequence). The CDR3 protein is CASSPKSWRAAYEQYF. The CDR3 DNA reads TGCGCCAGCAGCCCCAAGTCATGGAGGGCAGCGTACGAGCAGTACTTC.

This clone was observed a few times. This chain connects TRBV7-9 to TRBJ1-2, with D perhaps TRBD1 (6 bases). Per germline, CDR1 SEHNR and CDR2 FQNEAQ (reference sequence). CDR3 length equals 14 residues. V was trimmed by 5 bases and J by 8 bases, leaving 18 bases between them. The CDR3 loop is CASSPRGLGGGYTF. The CDR3 bases are TGTGCCAGCAGCCCCAGGGGCCTAGGAGGGGGCTACACCTTC.

The chain couples TRBV18 to TRBJ1-4, with TRBD1 matching over 7 bases. The CDR3 spans 14 residues. J was trimmed by 5 bases and V by 3 bases; bases with no gene match: 3. The germline gives CDR1 KGHSH, CDR2 LQKENI. The CDR3 here is CASSPPGGNEKLFF. The CDR3 DNA reads as TGTGCCAGCTCACCCCCAGGGGGGAATGAAAAACTGTTTTTT.

V usage is TRBV10-2 and J usage is TRBJ1-2; D is unresolved. The CDR3 has 13 amino acids. Germline V gives CDR1 WSHSY, CDR2 SAAADI. The germline V and J ends were trimmed by 3 bases and 2 bases, with 7 bases remaining between them. This chain's CDR3 is CASSDEVNYGYTF. CDR3 bases: TGCGCCAGCAGTGATGAGGTCAACTATGGCTACACCTTC.

As regards this clone: It is likely a read error: a sequence one base away is far more abundant. Other DNA sequences within the sample encode an identical CDR3. This rearrangement joins TRBV5-1 to TRBJ1-1, with D uncertain. V shed 4 bases and J shed 1 base, with 8 bases lying between them. Germline CDR1 reads SGHRS; CDR2 reads YFSETQ. The CDR3 runs 13 residues. The CDR3 sequence is CASSPTGNTEAFF. CDR3 DNA sequence: TGCGCCAGCAGCCCCACGGGGAACACTGAAGCTTTCTTT. The full variable domain, completed using reference TRBV5-1 and TRBJ1-1, is KAGVTQTPRYLIKTRGQQVTLSCSPISGHRSVSWYQQTPGQGLQFLFEYFSETQRNKGNFPGRFSGRQFSNSRSEMNVSTLELGDSALYLCASSPTGNTEAFFGQGTRLTVV.

This clone was picked up one time. CDR3 region: CASSPMVAGYNEQFF. The CDR3 DNA is TGCGCCAGCAGCCCGATGGTAGCGGGCTACAATGAGCAGTTCTTC. This chain joins TRBV4-1 and TRBJ2-1; TRBD2 matches 7 bases. J was trimmed by 3 bases and V by 4 bases; bases with no gene match: 6. Per the germline V gene, CDR1 is MGHRA and CDR2 is YSYEKL. The CDR3 has 15 residues.

Notes on this clone: A read error is possible here, since a much larger clone lies one base away. The chain couples TRBV28 to TRBJ1-5; no clear D gene. The length of the CDR3 is 16 residues. Germline V CDR1 and CDR2: MDHEN, SYDVKM. Between the trimmed V and J ends, which lost 7 bases and 0 bases, there was a span of 16 bases. CDR3 bases: TGTGCCAGCATTAAGAAGGGCACATATAGCAATCAGCCCCAGCATTTT. This gives the protein CASIKKGTYSNQPQHF.

The J gene is TRBJ2-1, the V gene TRBV11-3; 8 bases map to TRBD1. The CDR3 sequence is 15 residues long. The germline gives CDR1 SGHNT, CDR2 YENEEA. The V and J ends lost 5 bases and 1 base, in that order; junction bases with no gene match: 4. Here the CDR3 DNA reads TGTGCCAGCAGCCCGGACAGGGAGTCCTACAATGAGCAGTTCTTC. Translation gives CASSPDRESYNEQFF.

The V gene is TRBV11-2, the J gene TRBJ1-2; 8 positions match TRBD1. V gave up 4 bases and J gave up 5 bases; unmatched junction bases: 3. This CDR3 region has 13 residues. CDR1 SGHAT and CDR2 FQNNGV come from the germline V gene. The CDR3 here is CASSSNRGYGYTF. CDR3 DNA sequence: TGTGCCAGCAGCTCAAACAGGGGGTATGGCTACACCTTC. The whole variable domain, remainder taken from reference TRBV11-2 and TRBJ1-2, is EAGVAQSPRYKIIEKRQSVAFWCNPISGHATLYWYQQILGQGPKLLIQFQNNGVVDDSQLPKDRFSAERLKGVDSTLKIQPAKLEDSAVYLCASSSNRGYGYTFGSGTRLTVV.

The chain has TRBV7-9 and TRBJ2-4; tentative D call: TRBD2 (6 bases). Germline CDR1 and CDR2: SEHNR and FQNEAQ (reference sequence). The CDR3 contains 16 residues. Trimming removed 1 base at V and 2 bases at J, with 12 bases between. The CDR3 DNA sequence: TGTGCCAGCAGCTTAGTGCGGGACTTAACCAAAAACATTCAGTACTTC. It translates to CASSLVRDLTKNIQYF.

The V gene is TRBV7-9, the J gene TRBJ2-1; D gene ambiguous. V gave up 1 base and J gave up 5 bases, with 12 bases separating them. Germline V gene sequence: CDR1 SEHNR, CDR2 FQNEAQ (reference sequence). The CDR3 loop spans 15 amino acids. The CDR3 coding sequence is TGTGCCAGCAGCTTAGTGTGGGATTCCCACAATGAGCAGTTCTTC. Its translation: CASSLVWDSHNEQFF.

To note about this clone: It is likely a read error: a sequence one base away is far more abundant. Distinct nucleotide sequences in the sample also encode this CDR3. This chain links TRBV7-6 with TRBJ1-4; TRBD1 aligns across 7 bases. Per germline, CDR1 SGHVS and CDR2 FNYEAQ. The length of the CDR3 is 14 residues. Unmatched junction bases numbered 1, after V lost 3 bases and J lost 3 bases. The CDR3 reads CASSLRGPNEKLFF. The CDR3, as DNA: TGTGCCAGCAGCTTGAGGGGGCCTAATGAAAAACTGTTTTTT.

To note about this clone: Other DNA sequences within the sample encode an identical CDR3. J is TRBJ1-5 and V is TRBV7-6; D may be TRBD1 (6 bases). Trimming stripped 5 bases from V and 5 bases from J, with 10 bases between. The CDR3 has 13 amino acids. Germline CDR1 is SGHVS and CDR2 is FNYEAQ. CDR3 coding DNA: TGTGCCAGCAGCCTACAGGGTGATCAGCCCCAGCATTTT. Residues: CASSLQGDQPQHF.

The CDR3 sequence is CASSLGTGEYGYTF. The CDR3 region has the DNA TGTGCCAGCAGCTTGGGCACAGGAGAATATGGCTACACCTTC. The chain combines TRBV5-5 with TRBJ1-2; maybe TRBD1 (5 bases). CDR1 SGHKS and CDR2 YYEKEE come from the germline V gene (reference sequence). The CDR3 loop spans 14 amino acids. V lost 0 bases, J lost 5 bases, and 11 bases lay in between.

This clone was observed a handful of times. The chain combines TRBV23-1 with TRBJ1-2; a possible D gene is TRBD1 (5 bases). TRBV23-1 belongs to the ORF category, with a function that is uncertain. Trimming removed 0 bases from V and 8 bases from J, with 13 bases in between. The CDR3 extends over 14 amino acids. The DNA of the CDR3 is TGCGCCAGCAGTCAATCGTCCAGGGAGAAGGGCTACACCTTC. It yields the protein CASSQSSREKGYTF.